One sample yielded the 24 T cell receptor beta chains listed below, sequenced in a study of blood T cell repertoires in COVID-19. Data came from immunoSEQ multiplex PCR; TCRdb stores just in-frame clones and leaves some out. Seen here are about 34,000 clones, about nine tenths observed once, and the top ten hold about 21%. Sequencing used peripheral blood. The receptors originated from a man at least 80 years old with acute or convalescent COVID-19.

The J gene is TRBJ1-1, the V gene TRBV7-9; D may be TRBD1 (5 bases). The CDR3 loop spans 16 amino acids. V was shortened by 3 bases and J by 2 bases, with 16 bases between the two germline ends. Germline V CDR1 and CDR2: SEHNR, FQNEAQ (reference sequence). The CDR3 region has the DNA TGTGCCAGCAGCTTCGGTCCCACAGGAATAAACACTGAAGCTTTCTTT. Translating it yields CASSFGPTGINTEAFF. Filled out from reference TRBV7-9 and TRBJ1-1, the complete variable domain reads DTGVSQNPRHKITKRGQNVTFRCDPISEHNRLYWYRQTLGQGPEFLTYFQNEAQLEKSRLLSDRFSAERPKGSFSTLEIQRTEQGDSAMYLCASSFGPTGINTEAFFGQGTRLTVV.

The CDR3 sequence: CASSPPNQGSNYGYTF. In DNA form, the CDR3 reads TGTGCCAGCTCACCACCGAATCAGGGATCTAACTATGGCTACACCTTC. V and J are TRBV18 and TRBJ1-2, with D possibly matching TRBD1 (5 bases). The CDR3 has 16 residues. The V and J ends lost 0 bases and 0 bases respectively, with 11 bases between them. Germline-derived CDR1 and CDR2 are KGHSH and LQKENI.

V is TRBV27 and J is TRBJ2-1; 7 nucleotides line up with TRBD2. V gave up 3 bases and J gave up 6 bases; unmatched junction bases: 5. The CDR3 totals 14 residues. Germline CDR1 is MNHEY and CDR2 is SMNVEV (reference sequence). This CDR3 reads CASSLYASGNEQFF. Here the CDR3 DNA reads TGTGCCAGCAGTTTGTATGCTAGCGGCAATGAGCAGTTCTTC.

The rearrangement joins TRBV5-1 to TRBJ1-1; D uncertain. Germline V gives CDR1 SGHRS, CDR2 YFSETQ. CDR3 length equals 14 residues. Trimming left V 1 base short and J 1 base short, with 8 bases between. CDR3 coding DNA: TGCGCCAGCAGCTTGATACCAGGGAACACTGAAGCTTTCTTT. This sequence encodes CASSLIPGNTEAFF.

The genes are TRBV6-4 and TRBJ1-2; tentatively, D is TRBD1 (5 bases). Germline V gene sequence: CDR1 MRHNA, CDR2 SNTAGT. V was clipped by 4 bases and J by 8 bases, with 11 bases between them. The CDR3 sequence is 12 residues long. Written as DNA, the CDR3 is TGTGCCAGCAGTGCCGGGGACTTGGGCTACACCTTC. Its protein is CASSAGDLGYTF.

This chain uses TRBV19 with TRBJ2-3; the D gene is possibly TRBD1 (6 bases). The V and J ends lost 11 bases and 3 bases respectively, with 21 bases between them. This CDR3 is built from 15 residues. Germline loops: CDR1 LNHDA, CDR2 SQIVND (reference sequence). The CDR3 reads CAGTTGIHRTDTQYF. CDR3 in DNA: TGTGCCGGAACTACAGGGATCCACCGGACAGATACGCAGTATTTT.

About this clone itself: The junction and the germline gene differ at one end; a read error may be behind it. The chain recombines TRBV28 with TRBJ1-5, with D tentatively TRBD1 (5 bases). Germline V gene lookup returns CDR1 MDHEN and CDR2 SYDVKM. The CDR3 is 13 amino acids. CDR3 coding DNA: TGTGCCAACAGTGGGGCGAGCAATCAGCCCCAGCATTTT. Protein product: CANSGASNQPQHF.

The rearrangement uses TRBV7-9 and TRBJ2-5; 9 bases are a match to TRBD1. The J segment lost 4 bases and the V segment lost 5 bases, leaving 8 bases of the junction unmatched. This CDR3 contains 15 residues. CDR1 is SEHNR, CDR2 FQNEAQ, per germline (reference sequence). The CDR3 spells CASSDGQGMGETQYF. As DNA, the CDR3 is TGTGCCAGCAGCGACGGACAGGGGATGGGAGAGACCCAGTACTTC. The full variable domain, its missing parts supplied by reference TRBV7-9 and TRBJ2-5, is DTGVSQNPRHKITKRGQNVTFRCDPISEHNRLYWYRQTLGQGPEFLTYFQNEAQLEKSRLLSDRFSAERPKGSFSTLEIQRTEQGDSAMYLCASSDGQGMGETQYFGPGTRLLVL.

This rearrangement joins TRBV9 to TRBJ1-6; D is possibly TRBD1 (6 bases). The V gene's germline CDR1 is SGDLS and CDR2 YYNGEE. The ends were cut back, 0 bases at V and 9 bases at J, with 7 bases in the middle. The CDR3 loop spans 13 amino acids. The CDR3 DNA is TGTGCCAGCAGCGTAGAAGGGGGTTCACCCCTCCACTTT. Amino acids: CASSVEGGSPLHF. Variable domain in full (rest from reference TRBV9 and TRBJ1-6): DSGVTQTPKHLITATGQRVTLRCSPRSGDLSVYWYQQSLDQGLQFLIQYYNGEERAKGNILERFSAQQFPDLHSELNLSSLELGDSALYFCASSVEGGSPLHFGNGTRLTVT.

The chain links TRBV9 to TRBJ2-2; 7 nucleotides match TRBD1. The CDR3 loop spans 16 amino acids. Germline V gene data show CDR1 as SGDLS and CDR2 as YYNGEE. V lost 0 bases and J lost 4; bases outside the gene matches: 6. The CDR3 coding sequence is TGTGCCAGCAGCGTAGATACACAGGGGCCCACCGGGGAGCTGTTTTTT. It codes for CASSVDTQGPTGELFF.

The genes are TRBV6-2 or TRBV6-3 and TRBJ2-5, with 7 bases matching TRBD2. The V gene end was trimmed by 5 bases and the J gene end by 5 bases; junction bases not matched to a gene: 14. This CDR3 has 16 amino acids. Germline V gene data show CDR1 as MNHEY and CDR2 as SVGEGT. CDR3 coding DNA: TGTGCCAGCAGTCCCCGGGGGGTTTATGAGGAGGAGACCCAGTACTTC. The encoded protein is CASSPRGVYEEETQYF.

The chain employs TRBV5-4 and TRBJ2-7, with D possibly being TRBD1 (6 bases). This CDR3 has 15 amino acids. Trimming took 4 bases from V and 5 from J, leaving 19 bases between them. The germline CDR1 and CDR2 sequences are SGHNT and YYREEE (reference sequence). The CDR3 DNA reads TGTGCCAGCAGCCCTCCGGGACACCGGGGAAACGAGCAGTACTTC. Translation gives CASSPPGHRGNEQYF.

V gene TRBV3-1 (or the pseudogene TRBV3-2) combines with J gene TRBJ2-3; D call uncertain. Trimming left V 4 bases short and J 4 bases short, with 6 bases between. Germline loops: CDR1 LGHDT, CDR2 YNNKEL (reference sequence). The CDR3 consists of 12 residues. The CDR3 is CASSPESDTQYF. The CDR3 coding sequence is TGTGCCAGCAGCCCCGAGTCAGATACGCAGTATTTT.

This sequence joins TRBV7-9 and TRBJ1-6, with D possibly matching TRBD1 (5 bases). The germline V and J ends were trimmed by 3 bases and 7 bases, with 13 bases remaining between them. The CDR3 runs 15 residues. Germline assignment: CDR1 SEHNR and CDR2 FQNEAQ (reference sequence). DNA for the CDR3: TGTGCCAGCAGCTTGGGGTACGCAGGGAATTCACCCCTCCACTTT. Translating it yields CASSLGYAGNSPLHF.

This chain links TRBV10-3 with TRBJ1-5; 8 bases agree with TRBD1. Germline V gene lookup returns CDR1 ENHRY and CDR2 SYGVKD. CDR3 length equals 17 residues. Trimming cost V 6 bases and J 0 bases; bases outside gene matches: 10. CDR3 region: CAISPEQGGNSNQPQHF. In DNA, the CDR3 is TGTGCCATCAGCCCCGAACAGGGGGGGAATAGCAATCAGCCCCAGCATTTT.

The chain links TRBV6-5 to TRBJ2-7; perhaps TRBD1 as D (5 bases). CDR3 length equals 14 residues. Germline V lookup: CDR1 MNHEY, CDR2 SVGAGI. The V gene lost 7 bases and the J gene lost 7 bases, with 20 bases spanning the gap. CDR3 sequence reads: CASNTGQGTREQYF. In DNA form, the CDR3 reads TGTGCCAGCAATACCGGACAAGGAACTCGGGAGCAGTACTTC.

This clone was seen only a few times. The V and J genes are TRBV5-1 and TRBJ1-4, with D possibly TRBD1 on 6 matching bases. V was clipped by 6 bases and J by 0 bases, with 18 bases between them. Germline CDR1 and CDR2: SGHRS and YFSETQ. This CDR3 region has 17 residues. The CDR3 spells CASTGGPGVATNEKLFF. The DNA of the CDR3 is TGCGCCAGCACCGGGGGGCCAGGAGTCGCAACTAATGAAAAACTGTTTTTT.

The chain couples TRBV28 to TRBJ2-1; D is uncertain. The CDR3 contains 15 residues. V lost 3 bases and J 1 base, leaving 10 bases between the germline ends. CDR1 is MDHEN, CDR2 SYDVKM, per germline. CDR3 region: CASSLRSVSYNEQFF. CDR3 DNA: TGTGCCAGCAGTTTGCGGTCGGTGTCCTACAATGAGCAGTTCTTC.

This clone was recorded only once. The rearrangement links TRBV9 to TRBJ2-7; TRBD1 aligns across 8 bases. The germline V gene encodes CDR1 SGDLS and CDR2 YYNGEE. Trimming took 3 bases from V and 0 from J; bases not matched to a gene: 5. The CDR3 totals 15 residues. The DNA of the CDR3 is TGTGCCAGCAGCGCGGACAGGGCGGCCTCCTACGAGCAGTACTTC. Protein: CASSADRAASYEQYF.

The chain carries TRBV25-1 and TRBJ1-4; possibly TRBD1 for D (6 bases). V dropped 5 bases and J dropped 4 bases, with 14 bases sitting between them. The CDR3 runs to 15 residues. Per the germline V gene, CDR1 is MGHDK and CDR2 is SYGVNS. The CDR3 spells CASSPSQGLNEKLFF. CDR3 in DNA: TGTGCCAGCAGTCCCTCACAGGGTCTTAATGAAAAACTGTTTTTT.

This chain joins TRBV6-5 and TRBJ1-2; 8 bases fit TRBD1. The V gene's germline CDR1 is MNHEY and CDR2 SVGAGI. The junction had 7 bases not matched to a gene; V was cut back by 0 bases and J by 7 bases. This CDR3 region has 15 residues. The CDR3 nucleotides are TGTGCCAGCAGTTACTCGAACGCTGACAGGGGTGGCTACACCTTC. Its translation: CASSYSNADRGGYTF.

V gene TRBV6-5 combines with J gene TRBJ2-5; D gene ambiguous. Trimming stripped 6 bases from V and 3 bases from J, with 8 bases between. This CDR3 is built from 12 residues. The germline V gene encodes CDR1 MNHEY and CDR2 SVGAGI. CDR3 protein: CASRSREETQYF. In DNA, the CDR3 is TGTGCCAGCAGGTCTAGAGAAGAGACCCAGTACTTC.

This rearrangement joins TRBV5-1 to TRBJ1-5, with TRBD1 matching 9 bases. With 4 bases clipped from V and 1 base from J, the junction kept 6 bases outside the gene matches. This CDR3 spans 16 amino acids. Germline CDR1 SGHRS, CDR2 YFSETQ. The CDR3 region is CASSPGTGLSNQPQHF. DNA of the CDR3: TGCGCCAGCAGCCCTGGGACAGGGTTGAGCAATCAGCCCCAGCATTTT.

This chain uses TRBV7-9 with TRBJ2-7; 9 bases are shared with TRBD1. CDR3 length: 15 residues. Germline V gene lookup returns CDR1 SEHNR and CDR2 FQNEAQ (reference sequence). Unmatched junction bases numbered 11, after V lost 5 bases and J lost 6 bases. The CDR3 protein is CASSPIRTGGGEQYF. DNA for the CDR3: TGTGCCAGCAGCCCTATTCGCACAGGGGGCGGCGAGCAGTACTTC.